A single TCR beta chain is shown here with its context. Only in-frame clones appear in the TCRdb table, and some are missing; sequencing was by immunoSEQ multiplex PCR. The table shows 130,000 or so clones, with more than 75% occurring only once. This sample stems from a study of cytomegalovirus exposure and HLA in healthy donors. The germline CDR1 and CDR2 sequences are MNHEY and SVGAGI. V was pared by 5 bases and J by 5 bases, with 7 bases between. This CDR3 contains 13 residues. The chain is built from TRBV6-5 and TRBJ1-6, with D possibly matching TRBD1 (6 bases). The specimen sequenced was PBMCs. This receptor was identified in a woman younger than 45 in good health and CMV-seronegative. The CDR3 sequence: CASSRDNNSPLHF. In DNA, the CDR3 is TGTGCCAGCAGTCGGGACAATAATTCACCCCTCCACTTT.